This T cell receptor (beta chain) is from a study of T cell responses to AZD1222 COVID-19 vaccine listed by TCRdb under 2021. Describing the broader study: A total of around 240 trial participants underwent TCR sequencing, of whom about 210 received two doses of AZD1222 and some 25 received two doses of the MenACWY control vaccine. Trial participants were enrolled by age into subgroups of 18-55, 56-69 and 70-plus years, and about 150, 27 and 61 TCR-sequenced participants, respectively, were included in these subgroups.

The CDR3 regions of human TCRbeta chains were analyzed by immunosequencing. In the paper's pipeline: TCRs in the repertoires were compared against a reference library of SARS-CoV-2-specific TCRs that had been generated with the MIRA antigen-specificity platform. Breadth meant the fraction of unique TCRs that were SARS-CoV-2-associated, whereas depth meant the fraction of total T cells that were SARS-CoV-2-associated. Each spike-specific TCR was assigned to its reactive spike region and to a CD4 or CD8 class using the MIRA data. Log10-transformed breadth and depth values were compared by one-way ANOVA with Sidak's multiple comparisons tests. The table was pulled from immuneACCESS by TCRdb, which kept in-frame rearrangements only. Such tables lose some clones; where checked, under half of the loss comes from unresolved V genes, and the rest has no known cause. The V and J calls and clone size come from that table; D and trimming were worked out from the DNA. This sample comprises 200,000 or so clones, 87% of them detected only once. 2.5% to 3% of the sample belongs to the ten largest clones.

This clone showed up just once. Which antigen it targets is not known. No base-level quality is on record; no much larger clone is a single base apart. The sample's time point label, decoded: baseline before first vaccination. Reading the label with the study, this specimen's treatment or condition is: meningococcal conjugate vaccine given as trial control. The vaccinee samples were drawn from two UK trials, COV001 and COV002, one of which was a single-blind randomized controlled phase 2/3 trial testing AZD1222 (ChAdOx1 nCoV-19) in healthy adults. For TCRbeta chain sequencing, PBMC samples from trial participants were taken at day 0 and at day 28 after the second dose. Broad study findings and their caveats: Conclusions about previously exposed vaccinees were limited because only six AZD1222 recipients were SARS-CoV-2 seropositive at baseline. A significant rise in spike-specific TCR breadth and depth was observed after two AZD1222 doses relative to day 0 and relative to MenACWY recipients. In the small 56-69-year group, the increase in depth fell short of significance, most likely because of low power. No day 14 peak-response samples were available, so repertoires were characterized only after the peak T cell response. Nearly half of unique spike-specific TCRs reportedly recognized epitopes outside regions mutated in the B.1.351 and B.1.1.7 variants. The whole spike protein was spanned by vaccine-associated CD4 TCRs, and dominant responses were seen in regions 160-218 and 743-854. Most participants were white British and females outnumbered males, and the authors suggested that clonal diversity may have been underestimated.

From the cysteine through the phenylalanine, the CDR3 covers 14 amino acids. Kept here is only the CDR3 DNA, which spans 42 bases and is read in frame from base 1. The germline V gene provides CDR1 MNHNS and CDR2 SASEGT. Trimming removed 1 base from V and 3 bases from J; the gene matches leave 2 bases unexplained. The chain joins TRBV6-1 to TRBJ2-7, with TRBD1 identical over 8 junction bases. Sequenced material: peripheral blood, taken on day 0 of MenACWY control vaccination. The sequence was collected from an adult in good health. The CDR3 has the sequence CASSEVGQGYEQYF. The sequenced DNA is TGTGCCAGCAGTGAAGTCGGACAGGGCTACGAGCAGTACTTC.